Listed here are 18 T cell receptor beta chains from one sample, sequenced in a study of blood T cell repertoires in COVID-19. Generated by immunoSEQ multiplex PCR, the TCRdb table keeps only in-frame clones and is missing some. The repertoire holds 150,000 to 200,000 clones, with almost 85% as singletons. The sample was peripheral blood. These TCRs come from a human donor with acute or convalescent COVID-19. The donor label of this sample is uncertain.

The sample holds a few counts of this clone. This chain joins TRBV7-9 and TRBJ2-2; TRBD1 matches 9 bases. This CDR3 is 15 amino acids long. V was clipped by 6 bases and J by 0 bases; unmatched bases: 2. Germline-derived CDR1 and CDR2 are SEHNR and FQNEAQ (reference sequence). CDR3 protein: CASSRTGANTGELFF. The DNA for the CDR3 is TGTGCCAGCAGTCGGACAGGGGCGAACACCGGGGAGCTGTTTTTT.

This clone was seen only once. The chain couples TRBV11-2 to TRBJ1-2; D call uncertain. The CDR3 extends over 18 amino acids. The V end was cut by 4 bases, the J end by 4 bases, with 25 bases between. The V gene's germline CDR1 is SGHAT and CDR2 FQNNGV. In nucleotides, the CDR3 is TGTGCCAGCAGCTCCCCTAAACCCCGGGTCCCAGACGCCTATGGCTACACCTTC. As protein: CASSSPKPRVPDAYGYTF.

This CDR3 is CASSSAPGDTEAFF. CDR3 nucleotide sequence: TGTGCCAGCTCATCTGCCCCAGGGGACACTGAAGCTTTCTTT. V and J are TRBV18 and TRBJ1-1; D is possibly TRBD1 (6 bases). V shed 5 bases and J shed 3 bases, with 13 bases lying between them. The CDR3 is 14 residues long. Germline CDR1 and CDR2: KGHSH and LQKENI. The whole variable domain, filled in from reference TRBV18 and TRBJ1-1, reads NAGVMQNPRHLVRRRGQEARLRCSPMKGHSHVYWYRQLPEEGLKFMVYLQKENIIDESGMPKERFSAEFPKEGPSILRIQQVVRGDSAAYFCASSSAPGDTEAFFGQGTRLTVV.

V is TRBV5-1 and J is TRBJ2-7; 9 bases match TRBD1. The CDR3 runs to 16 residues. Germline trimming cut 2 bases from V and 3 bases from J; bases unmatched to any gene: 9. From germline, CDR1 is SGHRS and CDR2 YFSETQ. CDR3 nucleotide sequence: TGCGCCAGCAGCTTTTCCCCGGGACAGGGAAGCTACGAGCAGTACTTC. This encodes CASSFSPGQGSYEQYF.

This clone was seen once. The gene calls are TRBV10-1 and TRBJ2-2; D might be TRBD2 (6 bases). The CDR3 runs to 16 residues. Trimming shortened V by 5 bases and J by 5 bases, and 18 bases separated the two germline ends. CDR1 and CDR2 from the germline V gene are WNHNN and SYGVQD (reference sequence). The CDR3 spells CASSPLRDSGTGELFF. The CDR3 coding sequence is TGCGCCAGCAGTCCCCTCCGGGACTCGGGGACCGGGGAGCTGTTTTTT.

This chain uses TRBV6-6 with TRBJ2-2; TRBD1 matches at 9 bases. Germline CDR1 reads MNHNY; CDR2 reads SVGAGI (reference sequence). The CDR3 loop spans 17 amino acids. J was trimmed by 2 bases and V by 5 bases; bases with no gene match: 9. The CDR3 DNA sequence: TGTGCCAGCAGTCACCACGGGACAGGGACTAACACCGGGGAGCTGTTTTTT. Amino acids: CASSHHGTGTNTGELFF.

The V gene is TRBV11-3, the J gene TRBJ2-7; 8 positions agree with TRBD1. The CDR3 is 14 amino acids. Germline V gene sequence: CDR1 SGHNT, CDR2 YENEEA. After removal of 5 bases from V and 2 bases from J, the junction contained 5 bases not matched to a gene. The CDR3: CASSRGQGAYEQYF. In DNA, the CDR3 is TGTGCCAGCAGCCGTGGACAGGGAGCCTACGAGCAGTACTTC.

The rearrangement links TRBV5-1 to TRBJ2-2; possibly TRBD2 for D (6 bases). The CDR3 is made up of 16 amino acids. Germline V gene data show CDR1 as SGHRS and CDR2 as YFSETQ. V was cut by 0 bases and J by 0 bases, with 9 bases left in between. CDR3 in amino acids: CASSLAAGTNTGELFF. The CDR3 nucleotides read TGCGCCAGCAGCTTGGCCGCGGGGACGAACACCGGGGAGCTGTTTTTT.

The genes are TRBV9 and TRBJ2-4, with 8 bases identical to TRBD2. Losses at the gene ends were 0 bases for V and 0 bases for J; bases not matched to a gene: 2. CDR3 length: 16 amino acids. Germline CDR1 and CDR2: SGDLS and YYNGEE. The CDR3 sequence is CASSVDRGGAKNIQYF. DNA of the CDR3: TGTGCCAGCAGCGTAGATCGGGGGGGAGCCAAAAACATTCAGTACTTC.

The genes are TRBV5-1 and TRBJ1-1; TRBD1 aligns across 8 bases. The CDR3 totals 15 residues. The ends lost 9 bases at V and 1 base at J; junction bases unmatched: 11. Germline V gene lookup returns CDR1 SGHRS and CDR2 YFSETQ. CDR3 nucleotide sequence: TGCGCCACATCCCAGACAGGGGATAGGAACACTGAAGCTTTCTTT. It specifies CATSQTGDRNTEAFF.

The chain links TRBV5-8 to TRBJ2-1; TRBD2 is a possible D gene (5 bases). This CDR3 spans 14 amino acids. The germline gives CDR1 SGHTS, CDR2 YDEGEE. V lost 2 bases and J lost 0, with 6 bases in between. The CDR3 loop is CASSLAASYNEQFF. The CDR3 nucleotides read TGTGCCAGCAGCTTAGCGGCCTCCTACAATGAGCAGTTCTTC.

The sample holds one count of this clone. This chain joins TRBV7-8 and TRBJ2-2; 12 nucleotides line up with TRBD2. The CDR3 contains 19 residues. V was clipped by 1 base and J by 1 base; unmatched bases: 7. Germline values: CDR1 SGHVS, CDR2 FQNEAQ. The CDR3 is CASSLGRLAGAGNTGELFF. CDR3 bases: TGTGCCAGCAGCTTAGGTAGACTAGCGGGAGCGGGGAACACCGGGGAGCTGTTTTTT.

The chain joins TRBV18 to TRBJ2-4, with a tentative D call TRBD2 (5 bases). CDR1 and CDR2 from the germline V gene are KGHSH and LQKENI. V was pared by 3 bases and J by 0 bases, with 9 bases between. The CDR3 runs to 15 residues. The DNA for the CDR3 is TGTGCCAGCTCACCGGAACTAGTAGCCAAAAACATTCAGTACTTC. As protein: CASSPELVAKNIQYF.

The chain links TRBV7-9 to TRBJ2-2; 9 nucleotides agree with TRBD1. Germline lookup yields CDR1 SEHNR and CDR2 FQNEAQ (reference sequence). Trimming took 2 bases from V and 1 from J; bases not matched to a gene: 5. The CDR3 has 17 residues. The CDR3 nucleotides are TGTGCCAGCAGCTTACCCCGGACAGGGGTGAACACCGGGGAGCTGTTTTTT. It specifies CASSLPRTGVNTGELFF. The full variable domain, rest sourced from reference TRBV7-9 and TRBJ2-2, is DTGVSQNPRHKITKRGQNVTFRCDPISEHNRLYWYRQTLGQGPEFLTYFQNEAQLEKSRLLSDRFSAERPKGSFSTLEIQRTEQGDSAMYLCASSLPRTGVNTGELFFGEGSRLTVL.

CDR3 DNA sequence: TGTGCCAGCAGCGCTACGGACAGTACCACCACAGATACGCAGTATTTT. This sequence encodes CASSATDSTTTDTQYF. The genes are TRBV9 and TRBJ2-3; D is perhaps TRBD1 (6 bases). CDR1 is SGDLS and CDR2 is YYNGEE in the germline V gene. The CDR3 has 16 residues. The ends were cut back, 3 bases at V and 2 bases at J, with 16 bases in the middle.

This clone has only a few counts. The genes are TRBV5-4 and TRBJ2-1; weak D call: TRBD2 (5 bases). Trimming stripped 3 bases from V and 0 bases from J, with 13 bases between. CDR3 size: 16 residues. From germline, CDR1 is SGHNT and CDR2 YYREEE (reference sequence). CDR3 sequence reads: CASSSPSWYSYNEQFF. The CDR3 bases are TGTGCCAGCAGCTCCCCTAGCTGGTACTCCTACAATGAGCAGTTCTTC.

This sequence joins TRBV7-2 and TRBJ1-5, with 8 bases lining up with TRBD1. CDR3 length: 16 residues. CDR1 and CDR2 from the germline V gene are SGHTA and FQGNSA. Unmatched junction bases numbered 9, after V lost 5 bases and J lost 3 bases. The CDR3 nucleotides read TGTGCCAGCAGCCCTCGGACAGGGTTGAACAATCAGCCCCAGCATTTT. Protein product: CASSPRTGLNNQPQHF.

This clone came up once. The V and J genes are TRBV6-4 and TRBJ2-7, with TRBD1 matching over 9 bases. V was pared by 6 bases and J by 4 bases, with 10 bases of the junction left unmatched. CDR1 and CDR2 (germline): MRHNA, SNTAGT. The CDR3 is made up of 15 amino acids. The CDR3 coding sequence is TGTGCCAGCAGCCAAGAACAGGGGGCTTCTTACGAGCAGTACTTC. As protein: CASSQEQGASYEQYF.